Below, 2 T cell receptor beta chains from the same sample are listed, as sequenced in a study of naive and memory T cell subsets. Two oligonucleotides, mixed equimolar, formed the beta constant-region primer covering TRBC1 and TRBC2. Via MiXCR, TCRdb re-called the UMI-ligation and nested PCR reads, giving one row per CDR3 protein. The table includes 140,000 to 150,000 distinct CDR3 sequences, about a sixth detected once. The sample taken for sequencing was naive CD4+ T cells from blood. All receptors derive from a human donor in good health.

The CDR3 DNA reads TGTGCCAGCAGCCAAGGAGGAAACATTCAGTACTTC. Amino acids: CASSQGGNIQYF. V is TRBV4-2 and J is TRBJ2-4; D is unclear. Trimming took 1 base from V and 6 from J, leaving 4 bases between them. The length of the CDR3 is 12 residues. In germline, CDR1 is LGHNA, CDR2 YNFKEQ.

The V gene is TRBV5-1, the J gene TRBJ1-4; D gene ambiguous. The germline CDR1 and CDR2 sequences are SGHRS and YFSETQ. The CDR3 sequence is 12 residues long. Trimming removed 0 bases from V and 11 bases from J, with 8 bases in between. The CDR3: CASSLDPMKLFF. The DNA for the CDR3 is TGCGCCAGCAGCTTGGACCCCATGAAACTGTTTTTT.